The entry below describes one TCR beta chain. The antigen remains unidentified. With 3 bases clipped from V and 5 bases from J, the junction kept 6 bases outside the gene matches. Germline V CDR1 and CDR2: MNHEY, SMNVEV (reference sequence). This CDR3 is 14 amino acids long. Naivety among CD8 cells was defined by CD45RO negativity and positive CCR7 selection, thereby excluding terminally differentiated effector memory CD45RA+ cells. This record belongs to a study of shared clonotypes between healthy human individuals. Study results and caveats: Among several donors, roughly 5% of naive CD4 clonotypes were found in common.

The authors distributed each subset's genomic DNA evenly over several immunoSEQ plates. Sorted-subset replicate PCR reactions contained approximately 190 ng DNA, corresponding to approximately 30,000 T cell genomes. Measured with immunoSEQ multiplex PCR; TCRdb has only the in-frame clones, and not every one. The sample records millions of clones, about 92% being singletons. Sequenced sample: naive CD8+ T cells from PBMCs. This chain connects TRBV27 to TRBJ1-2, with TRBD1 matching 7 bases. This clonotype was obtained from a man younger than 35 in good health. Some clones in this sample may be carry-over from other donors' samples. CDR3 region: CASSFSGQAYGYTF. The CDR3 coding sequence is TGTGCCAGCAGTTTTTCCGGACAGGCGTATGGCTACACCTTC.